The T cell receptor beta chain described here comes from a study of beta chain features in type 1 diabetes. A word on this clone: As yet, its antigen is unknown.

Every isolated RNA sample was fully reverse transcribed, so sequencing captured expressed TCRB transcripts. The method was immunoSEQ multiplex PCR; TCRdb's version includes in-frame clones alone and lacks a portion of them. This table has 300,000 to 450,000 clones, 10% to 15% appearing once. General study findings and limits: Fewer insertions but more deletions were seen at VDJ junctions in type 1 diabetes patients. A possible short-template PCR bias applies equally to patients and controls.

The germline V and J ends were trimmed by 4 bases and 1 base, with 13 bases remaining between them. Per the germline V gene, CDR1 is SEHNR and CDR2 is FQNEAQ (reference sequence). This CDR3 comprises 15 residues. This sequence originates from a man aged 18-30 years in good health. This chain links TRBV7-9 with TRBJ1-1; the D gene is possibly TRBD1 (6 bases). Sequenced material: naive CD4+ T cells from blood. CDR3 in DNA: TGTGCCAGCAGCTGGGGCACAGGGACGAACACTGAAGCTTTCTTT. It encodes CASSWGTGTNTEAFF.